The source of this T cell receptor beta chain is a study of blood T cell repertoires in COVID-19. The overall study: Samples taken during acute and convalescent COVID-19 were collected in the United States, Italy and Spain.

This table comes from immunoSEQ multiplex PCR, and its TCRdb copy is limited to in-frame clones, with some not included. Counted here are 170,000 or so clones, less than 90% occurring once; the ten biggest clones make up over 6%. V was trimmed by 7 bases and J by 4 bases, leaving 13 bases between them. CDR3 length equals 13 residues. The clonotype was recovered from a woman between 65 and 79 years old with COVID-19, enrolled during active disease. V gene TRBV12-3 or TRBV12-4 combines with J gene TRBJ1-2; no clear D gene. Sequencing used peripheral blood. Here the CDR3 DNA reads TGTGCCAGCAAAAGAACAGACCTCTATGGCTACACCTTC. Translated: CASKRTDLYGYTF.